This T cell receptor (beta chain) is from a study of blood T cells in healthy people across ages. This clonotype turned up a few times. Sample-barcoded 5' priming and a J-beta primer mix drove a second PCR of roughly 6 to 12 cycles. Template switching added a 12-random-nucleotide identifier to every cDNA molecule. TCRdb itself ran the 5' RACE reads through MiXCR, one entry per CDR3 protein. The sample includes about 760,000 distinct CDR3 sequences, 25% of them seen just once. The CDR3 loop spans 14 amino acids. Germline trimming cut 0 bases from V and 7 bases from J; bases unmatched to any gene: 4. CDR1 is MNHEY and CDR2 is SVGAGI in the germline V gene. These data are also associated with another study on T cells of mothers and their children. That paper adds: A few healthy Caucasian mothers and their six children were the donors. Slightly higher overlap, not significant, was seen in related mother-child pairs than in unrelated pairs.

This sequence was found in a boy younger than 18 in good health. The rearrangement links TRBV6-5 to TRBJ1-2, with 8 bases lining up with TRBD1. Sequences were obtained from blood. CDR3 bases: TGTGCCAGCAGTTACTCCCCAGGGGGCTCTGGCTACACCTTC. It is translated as CASSYSPGGSGYTF.